The text below deals with one TCR beta chain. Its antigen is currently unknown. Alongside a J-beta primer mix, a sample-barcoded 5' primer served in a second PCR lasting about 7 to 11 cycles. All samples gave at least 2.5 million CDR3-containing paired-end reads. MiXCR, run by TCRdb on the 5' RACE reads, gives a single entry per CDR3 protein. Of hundreds of thousands of distinct CDR3 sequences listed, approximately 40% are singletons. The data derive from a study of blood T cells in healthy people across ages. The study's findings and limits: Older age coincided with a roughly linear decline in TCR beta diversity per million T cells. Correlation between TCR beta diversity and naive T cell percentage was strong.

The CDR3 spans 16 residues. From germline, CDR1 is LGHDT and CDR2 YNNKEL (reference sequence). Trimming shortened V by 8 bases and J by 0 bases, and 16 bases separated the two germline ends. The chain links TRBV3-1 to TRBJ2-2; tentatively, D is TRBD2 (6 bases). The sample comprised blood. The clonotype was recovered from a man older than 75 in good health. The CDR3: CASGRSGSANTGELFF. CDR3 nucleotides: TGTGCCAGCGGCCGAAGCGGGTCCGCGAACACCGGGGAGCTGTTTTTT.